This TCR beta chain comes out of a study of Graves' ophthalmopathy and Graves' hyperthyroidism. Study summary: Peripheral blood collection took place at initial diagnosis, before any treatment.

Germline V CDR1 and CDR2: DFQATT, SNEGSKA (reference sequence). The CDR3 has 14 residues. J was trimmed by 4 bases and V by 1 base; bases with no gene match: 7. RNA served as the template for amplifying TCR beta CDR3 regions. HTBI primers primed a first-round RT-PCR, and a second-round multiplex PCR followed. TCRdb reanalysed the multiplex PCR reads using MiXCR and keeps one entry per CDR3 protein. The data hold just over 600,000 distinct CDR3 sequences, with about 24% observed a single time. The hyperthyroidism patients had a new diagnosis of under 2 months' duration and were aged 18 to 65. Thyroid ultrasound, orbital computed tomography, TRAb, serum thyroxine and clinical symptoms formed the basis of diagnosis. Notes on the study in general: Built on 13 signatures, a model told ophthalmopathy apart from stable hyperthyroidism with approximately 91% sensitivity and less than 82% specificity.

This clonotype was detected many times. The antigen remains unidentified. The source material was peripheral blood. The rearrangement joins TRBV20-1 to TRBJ2-7, with 7 bases identical to TRBD2. The receptor was derived from a woman aged 18-30 years with stable Graves' hyperthyroidism. Some clones in this sample may be carry-over from other donors' samples. CDR3 DNA: TGCAGTGCTAGAGTTCCGGCTAGCGGATACGAGCAGTACTTC. Its protein is CSARVPASGYEQYF.